This TCR beta chain comes out of a study of CD8 T cells in ankylosing spondylitis. Findings and limits, study-wide: A TCR beta motif made of several highly homologous variants seemed typical of ankylosing spondylitis blood.

This CDR3 region has 13 residues. With 7 bases clipped from V and 12 bases from J, the junction kept 14 bases outside the gene matches. The table lists this clonotype with a few counts. Its specificity is unknown. Via MiXCR, TCRdb re-called the 5' RACE reads, giving one row per CDR3 protein. The profile shows about 240,000 distinct CDR3 sequences, approximately 9% of them singletons. V and J are TRBV12-3 or TRBV12-4 and TRBJ1-1; TRBD1 agrees at 7 bases. The sequenced sample consisted of blood, either unsorted or a sorted T cell fraction (not recorded which). The sequence was collected from a male donor with ankylosing spondylitis or in good health (not recorded which). Here the CDR3 reads CASNPPGQSKTFF. DNA for the CDR3: TGTGCCAGCAATCCACCGGGACAGTCGAAAACTTTCTTT.